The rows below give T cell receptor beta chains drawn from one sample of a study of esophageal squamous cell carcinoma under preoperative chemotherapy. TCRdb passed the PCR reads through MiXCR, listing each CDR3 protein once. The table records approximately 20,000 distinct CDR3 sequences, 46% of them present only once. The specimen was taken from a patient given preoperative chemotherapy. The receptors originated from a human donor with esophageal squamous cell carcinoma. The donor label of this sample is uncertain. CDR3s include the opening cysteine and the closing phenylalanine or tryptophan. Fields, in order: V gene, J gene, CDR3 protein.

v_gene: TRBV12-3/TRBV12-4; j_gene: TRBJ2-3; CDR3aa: CASSFADTQYF
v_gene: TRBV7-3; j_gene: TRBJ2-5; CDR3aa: CASSLQGMETQYF
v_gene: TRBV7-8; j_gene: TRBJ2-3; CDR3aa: CASSRNWGTDTQYF
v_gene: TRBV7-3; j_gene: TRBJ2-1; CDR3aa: CASSPRTGGQPPDEQFF
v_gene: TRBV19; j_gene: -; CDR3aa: CASSKTGGLYEQFF
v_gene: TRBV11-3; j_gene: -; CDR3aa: CASSLDRTGNEQFF
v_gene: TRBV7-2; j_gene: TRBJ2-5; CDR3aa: CASSQVGGGGGRDKETQYF
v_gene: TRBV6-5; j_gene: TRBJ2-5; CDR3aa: CASSYSIGVAVKETQYF
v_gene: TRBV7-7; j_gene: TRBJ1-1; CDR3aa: CASRNTEAFF
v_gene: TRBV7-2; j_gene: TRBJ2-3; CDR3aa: CASSLVRLGLGTDTQYF
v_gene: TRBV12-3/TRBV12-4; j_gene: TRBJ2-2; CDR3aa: CASSPHSGGTGALFF
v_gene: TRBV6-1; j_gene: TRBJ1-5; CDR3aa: CASSERQGGSNQPQHF
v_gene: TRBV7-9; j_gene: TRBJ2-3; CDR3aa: CASSPPGNTQYF
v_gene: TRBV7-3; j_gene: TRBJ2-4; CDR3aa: CASSLTSGEEDIQYF
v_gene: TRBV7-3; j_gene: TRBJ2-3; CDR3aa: CARGAGGGEKETQYF
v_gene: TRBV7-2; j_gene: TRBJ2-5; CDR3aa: CASSSTGTSGGLETQYF
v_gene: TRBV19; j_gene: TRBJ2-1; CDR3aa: CASSHREGYEQFF
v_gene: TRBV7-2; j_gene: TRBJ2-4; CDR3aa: CASSVRGLWGKNIQYF
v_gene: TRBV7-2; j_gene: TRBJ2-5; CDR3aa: CASRGRRGGGTDTQYF
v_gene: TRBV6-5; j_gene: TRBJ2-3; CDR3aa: CASSYVGNTGAQYF
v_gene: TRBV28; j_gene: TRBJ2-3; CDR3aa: CASSLAGSHTDTQYF
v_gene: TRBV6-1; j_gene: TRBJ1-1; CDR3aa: CASSEGDRGTEAFF
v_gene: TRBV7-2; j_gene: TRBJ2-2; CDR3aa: CASTHREAGCTGALFF
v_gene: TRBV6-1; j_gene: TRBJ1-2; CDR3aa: CASRGDYYGYTF
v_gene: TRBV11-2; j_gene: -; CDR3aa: CFSCRARVGNQETQYF
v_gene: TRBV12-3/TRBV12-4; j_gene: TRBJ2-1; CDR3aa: CASTRQGLYNEQFF
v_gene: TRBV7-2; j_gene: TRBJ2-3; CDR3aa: CASSLWVQFTDTQYF
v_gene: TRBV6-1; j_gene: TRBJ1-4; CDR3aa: CASSPRSNEKLFF
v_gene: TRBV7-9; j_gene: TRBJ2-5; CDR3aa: CASSLNDEQYF
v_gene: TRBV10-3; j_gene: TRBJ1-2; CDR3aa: CAISGGLRRGYGYTF
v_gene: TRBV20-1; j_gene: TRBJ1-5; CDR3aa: CSAGRVDQPQHF
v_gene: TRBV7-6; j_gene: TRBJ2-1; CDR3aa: CASRRSQYNEQFF
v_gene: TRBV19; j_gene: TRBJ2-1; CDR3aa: CASSISREQFF
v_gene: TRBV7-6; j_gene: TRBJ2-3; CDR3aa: CVSSLGGLPPGDTQYF
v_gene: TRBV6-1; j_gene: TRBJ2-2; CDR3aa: CASSKQGSGELFF
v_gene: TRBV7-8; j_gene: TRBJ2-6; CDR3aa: CASSLSGLDFSGANVLTF
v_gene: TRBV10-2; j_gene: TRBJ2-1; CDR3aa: CASRDGHSGSRETQFF
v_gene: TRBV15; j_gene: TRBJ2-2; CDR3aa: CATSRVAGANTGELFF
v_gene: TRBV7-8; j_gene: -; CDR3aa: CASSLEGGRVYEQYF
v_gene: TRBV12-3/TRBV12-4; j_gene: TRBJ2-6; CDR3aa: CASKGAAPSGANVLTF